A selection of T cell receptor beta chains follows, all from one sample in a study of identical twins. TCRdb re-called the 5' RACE reads with MiXCR, one entry per CDR3 protein. This sample has a few hundred thousand distinct CDR3 sequences; around 8.8% occur once, and the top ten carry 2.5% to 3.5%. This same sample was also part of a study on yellow fever vaccine responses in identical twins.

The sequenced sample consisted of CD8+ T cells sorted from blood. These receptors were collected from a woman aged 18-35 years in good health. Both conserved end residues are trimmed from each CDR3. The size field is filled for only some rows; it gives once, few, many or a size class.

clone_size	v_call	j_call	cdr3_aa
few	TRBV5-5	TRBJ2-3	ASSWMTSGGADTQY
NA	TRBV7-3	TRBJ2-5	ASSLYGGGAGETQY
many	TRBV5-1	TRBJ2-6	ASSLWGPQGNSGANVLT
many	TRBV12-3/TRBV12-4	TRBJ2-1	ASSFSAGAYNEQF
NA	TRBV27	TRBJ2-1	ASSTNLNYRDPVGNEQF
many	TRBV7-9	TRBJ2-1	ASSYGSPWGNEQF
many	TRBV4-3	TRBJ2-7	ASSQGDVGEQY
many	TRBV4-1	TRBJ2-7	ASSQPGTYEQY
NA	TRBV27	TRBJ2-3	ASSRRGMTDTQY
NA	TRBV4-3	TRBJ2-1	ASSQGHLNNEQF
NA	TRBV10-3	TRBJ2-7	AITQSAAKTYEQY
NA	TRBV4-2	TRBJ2-1	ASSQGAGGGKVIDEQF
NA	TRBV2	TRBJ2-2	ASNPTGELF
NA	TRBV7-2	TRBJ2-7	ASSLERTTEQY
many	TRBV4-3	TRBJ2-7	ASSQDGDSSYEQY
NA	TRBV7-9	TRBJ2-5	ASSLAEGQETQY